This TCR beta chain comes out of a study of cytomegalovirus exposure and HLA in healthy donors. Study-wide results and caveats: TCR beta chains numbering 150 to 200 were designated cytomegalovirus-associated.

Germline values: CDR1 LNHDA, CDR2 SQIVND (reference sequence). The V gene end was trimmed by 3 bases and the J gene end by 3 bases; junction bases not matched to a gene: 5. The CDR3 is 15 residues long. Both 60 Vbeta primers and 13 Jbeta primers went into the PCR. Method: immunoSEQ multiplex PCR; TCRdb's copy keeps in-frame clones and lacks some. The sample records approximately 160,000 clones, 68% being singletons. This clone was seen once. Antigen specificity is unknown. This sequence originates from a woman in her thirties or forties in good health and CMV-seropositive. The J gene is TRBJ1-5, the V gene TRBV19; 7 nucleotides line up with TRBD1. Sequencing was done on a sample of PBMCs. The CDR3 loop reads CASSIRGQYNQPQHF. The CDR3 DNA is TGTGCCAGTAGTATTCGGGGACAGTACAATCAGCCCCAGCATTTT. The entire variable domain, with the rest obtained from reference TRBV19 and TRBJ1-5, is as follows: DGGITQSPKYLFRKEGQNVTLSCEQNLNHDAMYWYRQDPGQGLRLIYYSQIVNDFQKGDIAEGYSVSREKKESFPLTVTSAQKNPTAFYLCASSIRGQYNQPQHFGDGTRLSIL.